The 10 T cell receptor beta chains below were found in one sample sequenced in a study of T cells in Graves' hyperthyroidism and ophthalmopathy. Amplified regions were TCR beta CDR3 sequences from RNA transcripts. TCR CDR3 underwent first-round RT-PCR with the HTBI primer set. TCRdb reanalysed the multiplex PCR reads using MiXCR and keeps one entry per CDR3 protein. The sample includes over 350,000 distinct CDR3 sequences, roughly 14% of them seen just once. The sequencing input was blood. These receptors were taken from a man aged 18 to 29 with Graves' ophthalmopathy.

This clonotype was counted ten times or more. The V gene is TRBV19, the J gene TRBJ2-7, with D perhaps matching TRBD1 (6 bases). The CDR3 totals 13 residues. Germline V CDR1 and CDR2: LNHDA, SQIVND (reference sequence). The V gene lost 9 bases and the J gene lost 4 bases, with 16 bases spanning the gap. In nucleotides, the CDR3 is TGTGCCAGCCGGGACAACCTTGCTTACGAGCAGTACTTC. This translates into CASRDNLAYEQYF.

This clonotype was detected many times. The CDR3 sequence is CAWRQGHSRGRAFF. DNA of the CDR3: TGTGCCTGGAGGCAGGGACATTCCCGAGGGCGGGCTTTCTTT. V gene TRBV30 combines with J gene TRBJ1-1; possible D gene TRBD1, 6 bases. This CDR3 is built from 14 residues. Trimming removed 3 bases from V and 11 bases from J, with 22 bases in between. CDR1 and CDR2 from the germline V gene are GTSNPN and SVGIG (reference sequence).

The table lists this clonotype with many counts. The chain carries TRBV7-8 and TRBJ2-1; maybe TRBD2 (5 bases). Germline values: CDR1 SGHVS, CDR2 FQNEAQ. Trimming took off 5 bases at V and 4 bases at J, with 12 bases between the two ends. This CDR3 is 14 amino acids long. For the CDR3, the DNA is TGTGCCAGCAGCGTTAGGACTGGTTACAATGAGCAGTTCTTC. Encoded protein: CASSVRTGYNEQFF.

This clonotype has a count of ten or more. The chain joins TRBV9 to TRBJ2-1; 12 bases map to TRBD2. Per the germline V gene, CDR1 is SGDLS and CDR2 is YYNGEE. J gave up 6 bases and V 0 bases, and 13 bases lay outside the gene matches. The CDR3 consists of 19 residues. CDR3 DNA sequence: TGTGCCAGCAGCGTAGCTAGCGGGAGGGCCCCCGTGAGGAGCAATGAGCAGTTCTTC. It specifies CASSVASGRAPVRSNEQFF.

In the case of this clonotype: A much larger clone lies a single base off, so this may be a read error. The CDR3 nucleotides read TGTGCCAGCACCGGGGGGGACTCGCCCTACGAGCAGTTCTTC. Amino acid sequence: CASTGGDSPYEQFF. The chain carries TRBV9 and TRBJ2-1, with 8 bases lining up with TRBD2. Losses at the gene ends were 6 bases for V and 10 bases for J; bases not matched to a gene: 12. This CDR3 is 14 amino acids long. CDR1 and CDR2 (germline): SGDLS, YYNGEE.

This clonotype was counted many times. The chain is built from TRBV20-1 and TRBJ2-5, with D possibly TRBD2 on 6 matching bases. Germline-derived CDR1 and CDR2 are DFQATT and SNEGSKA (reference sequence). This CDR3 is built from 14 residues. V lost 2 bases and J lost 0, with 10 bases in between. In nucleotides, the CDR3 is TGCAGTGCTAGACCCCGGGACTACCAAGAGACCCAGTACTTC. Translation: CSARPRDYQETQYF.

This clonotype was seen more than once but under ten times. The chain uses TRBV27 and TRBJ1-1; maybe TRBD1 (5 bases). The V end lost 5 bases, the J end lost 11 bases, and 18 bases lay between the germline ends. Germline lookup yields CDR1 MNHEY and CDR2 SMNVEV (reference sequence). The CDR3 contains 13 residues. The CDR3: CASSPRDRNRAFF. CDR3 coding DNA: TGTGCCAGCAGTCCCCGGGACCGCAATCGCGCTTTCTTT.

This clonotype has at least ten counts. This chain links TRBV30 with TRBJ2-6; 7 bases fit TRBD1. Germline CDR1 GTSNPN, CDR2 SVGIG (reference sequence). V lost 4 bases and J lost 0; bases outside the gene matches: 6. The CDR3 is made up of 16 amino acids. The CDR3 region has the DNA TGTGCCTGGACCGGGACAGTGATCTCTGGGGCCAACGTCCTGACTTTC. It translates to CAWTGTVISGANVLTF.

This clonotype was counted ten times or more. The chain couples TRBV6-5 to TRBJ2-7; D ambiguous. CDR3 length: 13 residues. Germline V gene data show CDR1 as MNHEY and CDR2 as SVGAGI. Trimming cost V 2 bases and J 6 bases, with 11 bases left between them. The DNA of the CDR3 is TGTGCCAGCAGTTACCTAGATTCCGCCGAGCAGTACTTC. Translating it yields CASSYLDSAEQYF.

This clonotype was found many times. The chain joins TRBV7-9 to TRBJ2-1; tentative D call: TRBD1 (6 bases). Germline CDR1 and CDR2: SEHNR and FQNEAQ (reference sequence). The CDR3 runs 13 residues. The V gene lost 5 bases and the J gene lost 10 bases, with 15 bases spanning the gap. The DNA for the CDR3 is TGTGCCAGCAGCCTTATGGGGACACGGGAGCAGTTCTTC. Its protein is CASSLMGTREQFF.